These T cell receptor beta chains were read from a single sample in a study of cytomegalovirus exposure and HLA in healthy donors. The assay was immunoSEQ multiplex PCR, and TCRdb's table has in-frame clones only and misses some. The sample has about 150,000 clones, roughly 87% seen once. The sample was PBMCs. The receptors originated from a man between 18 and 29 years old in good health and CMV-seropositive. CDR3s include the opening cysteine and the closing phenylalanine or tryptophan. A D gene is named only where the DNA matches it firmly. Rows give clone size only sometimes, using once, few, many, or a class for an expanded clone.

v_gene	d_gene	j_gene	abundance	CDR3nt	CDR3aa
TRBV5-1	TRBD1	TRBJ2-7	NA	TGCGCCAGCAGCCCCGATCCGGGACAGGGAACCTACGAGCAGTACTTC	CASSPDPGQGTYEQYF
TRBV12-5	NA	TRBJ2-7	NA	TGTGCTAGTGGAAGGGAGAGGCTAAAAATGCGGGCGCCGGACGAGCAGTACTTC	CASGRERLKMRAPDEQYF
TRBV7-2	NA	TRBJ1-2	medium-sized	TGTGCCAGCAACGTAAATTCTGGAGACGGCTACACCTTC	CASNVNSGDGYTF
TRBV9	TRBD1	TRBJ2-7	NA	TGTGCCAGCAGCGAGACAGGGGAGCCCTACGAGCAGTACTTC	CASSETGEPYEQYF
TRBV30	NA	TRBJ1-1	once	TGTGCCTGGGAATACGGAGATATGAACACTGAAGCTTTCTTT	CAWEYGDMNTEAFF
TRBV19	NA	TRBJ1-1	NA	TGTGCCAGTAGTATCGGGATCGGGACTGAAGCTTTCTTT	CASSIGIGTEAFF
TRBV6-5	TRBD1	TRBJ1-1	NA	TGTGCCAGCAGAAGACAGGGGGACCAGAACACTGAAGCTTTCTTT	CASRRQGDQNTEAFF
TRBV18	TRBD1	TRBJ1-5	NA	TGTGCCAGCTCACCGCAAACCGGACAGGCCAATCAGCCCCAGCATTTT	CASSPQTGQANQPQHF
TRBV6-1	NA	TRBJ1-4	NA	TGTGCCAGCAGTGACAGGCGTACAACTAATGAAAAACTGTTTTTT	CASSDRRTTNEKLFF
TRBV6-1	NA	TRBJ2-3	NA	TGTGCCAGCAGTGTGGGCAGGGGCTCGTTCGGAGATACGCAGTATTTT	CASSVGRGSFGDTQYF
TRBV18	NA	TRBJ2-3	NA	TGTGCCAGCTCACCATCGGCAGATACGCAGTATTTT	CASSPSADTQYF
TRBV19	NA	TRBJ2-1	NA	TGTGCCAGTAGTATGGGAGGAGACAATGAGCAGTTCTTC	CASSMGGDNEQFF
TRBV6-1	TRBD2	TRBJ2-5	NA	TGTGCCAGCAGTGAACTAGCGGGAGAGGGGGAGACCCAGTACTTC	CASSELAGEGETQYF
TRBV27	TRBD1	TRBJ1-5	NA	TGTGCCAGCAGTTCGGGCTCAGGGGGATGGCCCCAGCATTTT	CASSSGSGGWPQHF
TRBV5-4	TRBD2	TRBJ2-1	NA	TGTGCCAGCAGCTCGGGACTAGCCTACAATGAGCAGTTCTTC	CASSSGLAYNEQFF
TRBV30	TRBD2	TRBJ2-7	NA	TGTGCCTGGAGTGGGATCGCTAGCGGCTACGAGCAGTACTTC	CAWSGIASGYEQYF
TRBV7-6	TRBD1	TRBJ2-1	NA	TGTGCCAGCAGGGCACAGGGGGCTACCTACAATGAGCAGTTCTTC	CASRAQGATYNEQFF
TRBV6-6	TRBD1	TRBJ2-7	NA	TGTGCCAGCAGCTCCGGGACAGGGATCTCCGAGCAGTACTTC	CASSSGTGISEQYF
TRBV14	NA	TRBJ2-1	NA	TGTGCCAGCAGCCAAGACCCAGGCGGGGACTACAATGAGCAGTTCTTC	CASSQDPGGDYNEQFF
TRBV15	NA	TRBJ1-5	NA	TGTGCCACCAGCAGAGATAACAATCAGCCCCAGCATTTT	CATSRDNNQPQHF
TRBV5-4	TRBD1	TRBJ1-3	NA	TGTGCCAGCAGCTTGGGACAGGGGGCGGATGGTGGAAACACCATATATTTT	CASSLGQGADGGNTIYF
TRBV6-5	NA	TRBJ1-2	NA	TGTGCCAGCAGTTACTCGCCAGGGCTCGTCTATGGCTACACCTTC	CASSYSPGLVYGYTF
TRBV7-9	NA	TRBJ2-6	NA	TGTGCCAGCAGCTTAGGCCAGGCTTCCCCATCTGGGGCCAACGTCCTGACTTTC	CASSLGQASPSGANVLTF
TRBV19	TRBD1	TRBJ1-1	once	TGTGCCAGTAGAAAAGGGGGACAGCCGAACACTGAAGCTTTCTTT	CASRKGGQPNTEAFF
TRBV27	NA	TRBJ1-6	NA	TGTGCCAGCAGTTGGGGGGGTTCACCCCTCCACTTT	CASSWGGSPLHF
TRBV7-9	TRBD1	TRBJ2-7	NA	TGTGCCAGCAGCGCCCGGGACAGGGCCTTCTACGAGCAGTACTTC	CASSARDRAFYEQYF
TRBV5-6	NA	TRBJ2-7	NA	TGTGCCAGCAGCGTTCCGACAGGATCCCCCTACGAGCAGTACTTC	CASSVPTGSPYEQYF
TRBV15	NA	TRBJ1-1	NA	TGTGCCACCAGCCCACTACAGAACACTGAAGCTTTCTTT	CATSPLQNTEAFF
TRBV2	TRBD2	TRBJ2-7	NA	TGTGCCAGCAGAAGCGGGGCCACCTACGAGCAGTACTTC	CASRSGATYEQYF
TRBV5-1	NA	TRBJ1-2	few	TGCGCCAGCAGCTTACGGGGGGAGAATTATGGCTACACCTTC	CASSLRGENYGYTF
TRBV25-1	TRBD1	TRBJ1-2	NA	TGTGCCAGCAGTGACTCAACCAGGACCGGGACAGCTAACTATGGCTACACCTTC	CASSDSTRTGTANYGYTF
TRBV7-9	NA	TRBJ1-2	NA	TGTGCCAGCAGCTTTGATTCACAGGGAAGAGGCGGCTACACCTTC	CASSFDSQGRGGYTF